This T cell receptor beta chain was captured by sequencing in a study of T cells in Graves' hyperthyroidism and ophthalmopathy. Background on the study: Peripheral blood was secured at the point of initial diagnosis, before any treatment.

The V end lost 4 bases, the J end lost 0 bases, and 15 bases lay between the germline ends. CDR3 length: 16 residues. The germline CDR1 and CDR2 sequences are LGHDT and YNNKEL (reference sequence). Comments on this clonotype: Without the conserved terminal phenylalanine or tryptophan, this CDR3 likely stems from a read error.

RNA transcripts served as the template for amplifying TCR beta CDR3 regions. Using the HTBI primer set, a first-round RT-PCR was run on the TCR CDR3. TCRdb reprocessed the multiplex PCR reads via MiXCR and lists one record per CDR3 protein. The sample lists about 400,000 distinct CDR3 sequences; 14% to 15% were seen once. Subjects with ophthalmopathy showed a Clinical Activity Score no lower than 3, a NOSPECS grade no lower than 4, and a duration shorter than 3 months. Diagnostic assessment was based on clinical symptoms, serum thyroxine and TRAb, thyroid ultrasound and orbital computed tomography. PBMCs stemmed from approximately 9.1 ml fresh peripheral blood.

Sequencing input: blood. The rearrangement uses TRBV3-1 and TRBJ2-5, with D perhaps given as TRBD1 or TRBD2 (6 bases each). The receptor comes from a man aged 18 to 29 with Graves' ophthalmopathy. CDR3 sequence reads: CASSPEVGGYQETQYL. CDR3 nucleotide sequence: TGTGCCAGCAGCCCAGAGGTAGGGGGGTACCAAGAGACCCAGTACCTC.